This T cell receptor (beta chain) appears in the sequencing data of a study of blood T cell repertoires in COVID-19. Study in general: Both acute and convalescent COVID-19 samples were obtained from the United States, Italy and Spain. PBMCs, B-cell-depleted T cells, or T cells were the source of the cDNA or gDNA that made up the material.

The J segment lost 5 bases and the V segment lost 5 bases, leaving 11 bases of the junction unmatched. This CDR3 spans 16 amino acids. Germline assignment: CDR1 LGHDT and CDR2 YNNKEL (reference sequence). Seattle patients were enrolled while actively infected and followed longitudinally. Original methodology: Estimation of nucleated cell counts was performed using reference gene primer amplification. This table comes from immunoSEQ multiplex PCR, and its TCRdb copy is limited to in-frame clones, with some not included. From that table come the V and J calls and clone size; the DNA was used to work out D and trimming. The table records over 250,000 clones, around 90% of them present only once.

The rearrangement joins TRBV3-1 (or the pseudogene TRBV3-2) to TRBJ2-5, with TRBD2 matching 10 bases. The origin of this receptor is a woman aged 70-85 years with COVID-19, enrolled during active disease. Sequenced sample: peripheral blood. The CDR3 loop reads CASSYFLAGVRETQYF. CDR3 sequence (DNA): TGTGCCAGCAGCTATTTTCTAGCGGGAGTAAGGGAGACCCAGTACTTC.